Following are 29 T cell receptor beta chains from one sample sequenced in a study of T-cell memory formation after mild COVID-19. One entry per CDR3 protein results from TCRdb running MiXCR on the 5' RACE reads. The profile shows 120,000 to 150,000 distinct CDR3 sequences, 19% of them singletons. Sequencing was done on a sample of PBMCs or a T cell subset sorted from them (not recorded which). The receptors shown here come from an adult woman who had mild COVID-19 (a few samples of this study predate the infection). Cell type and time point are not known.

Only a few counts were recorded for this clonotype. CDR3 residues: CAWSGSGANVLTF. As DNA, the CDR3 is TGTGCCTGGAGCGGAAGTGGGGCCAACGTCCTGACTTTC. The rearrangement links TRBV30 to TRBJ2-6; D not resolved. Germline CDR1 and CDR2: GTSNPN and SVGIG (reference sequence). Deletions cut 3 bases from V and 3 bases from J, with 6 bases between. CDR3 size: 13 residues. The complete variable domain, with remaining parts taken from reference TRBV30 and TRBJ2-6, reads SQTIHQWPATLVQPVGSPLSLECTVEGTSNPNLYWYRQAAGRGLQLLFYSVGIGQISSEVPQNLSASRPQDRQFILSSKKLLLSDSGFYLCAWSGSGANVLTFGAGSRLTVL.

The genes are TRBV5-1 and TRBJ2-7; D is possibly TRBD1 (6 bases). CDR1 SGHRS and CDR2 YFSETQ come from the germline V gene. The V and J ends lost 4 bases and 2 bases respectively, with 10 bases between them. The CDR3 runs 13 residues. The CDR3 DNA follows: TGCGCCAGCAGCGTGGACAGCGCCTACGAGCAGTACTTC. It encodes CASSVDSAYEQYF. The full variable domain, completed using reference TRBV5-1 and TRBJ2-7, is KAGVTQTPRYLIKTRGQQVTLSCSPISGHRSVSWYQQTPGQGLQFLFEYFSETQRNKGNFPGRFSGRQFSNSRSEMNVSTLELGDSALYLCASSVDSAYEQYFGPGTRLTVT.

V gene TRBV12-3 or TRBV12-4 combines with J gene TRBJ2-2; perhaps TRBD1 as D (6 bases). V was trimmed by 3 bases and J by 3 bases, leaving 11 bases between them. The CDR3 is 15 amino acids. The DNA for the CDR3 is TGTGCCAGCAGTTTTTCAACAGGGTACACCGGGGAGCTGTTTTTT. As protein: CASSFSTGYTGELFF.

This clonotype was counted between two and nine times. This sequence joins TRBV20-1 and TRBJ1-5, with no clear D. Germline V CDR1 and CDR2: DFQATT, SNEGSKA (reference sequence). The CDR3 is 14 residues long. V was trimmed by 3 bases and J by 3 bases, leaving 12 bases between them. The CDR3 region is CSARESVFNQPQHF. In nucleotides, the CDR3 is TGCAGTGCTAGGGAGTCGGTTTTCAATCAGCCCCAGCATTTT.

This clonotype was found a few times. This chain links TRBV12-3 or TRBV12-4 with TRBJ2-5; no clear D. This CDR3 has 13 residues. The V and J ends lost 2 bases and 5 bases respectively, with 9 bases between them. CDR3 region: CASSLQVRETQYF. In DNA form, the CDR3 reads TGTGCCAGCAGTTTACAGGTCCGGGAGACCCAGTACTTC.

The chain joins TRBV25-1 to TRBJ2-1; 8 bases match TRBD2. With V trimmed by 4 bases and J by 7 bases, 6 bases remained unmatched. The CDR3 runs to 14 residues. Germline V gene lookup returns CDR1 MGHDK and CDR2 SYGVNS. The CDR3 DNA reads as TGTGCCAGCAGTGCTAGGGGACTAGTAAATGAGCAGTTCTTC. Translating it yields CASSARGLVNEQFF.

In its sample, this clonotype was seen a few times. The chain carries TRBV15 and TRBJ2-1, with 7 bases lining up with TRBD1. This CDR3 spans 16 amino acids. Unmatched junction bases numbered 7, after V lost 0 bases and J lost 5 bases. CDR1 is LNHNV, CDR2 YYDKDF, per germline (reference sequence). CDR3 coding DNA: TGTGCCACCAGCAGAGATAGACAGGGTATGAACAATGAGCAGTTCTTC. This sequence encodes CATSRDRQGMNNEQFF.

CDR3: CASSPYLTPSGQTYNEQFF. CDR3 nucleotide sequence: TGTGCCAGCTCACCATACCTAACCCCAAGCGGACAGACCTACAATGAGCAGTTCTTC. This sequence joins TRBV18 and TRBJ2-1; TRBD1 is a possible D gene (6 bases). The CDR3 runs to 19 residues. Trimming pared 2 bases from V and 2 bases from J, leaving 22 bases between. Germline V CDR1 and CDR2: KGHSH, LQKENI.

The chain couples TRBV4-2 to TRBJ2-5, with no clear D. The V and J ends lost 1 base and 3 bases respectively, with 9 bases between them. This CDR3 has 14 amino acids. Germline V gene lookup returns CDR1 LGHNA and CDR2 YNFKEQ. The CDR3 DNA sequence: TGTGCCAGCAGCCAAGGACGCCCGGAAGAGACCCAGTACTTC. Its protein is CASSQGRPEETQYF.

This clonotype has just a few counts. V usage is TRBV6-2 or TRBV6-3 and J usage is TRBJ2-7, with 13 positions matching TRBD2. With 11 bases clipped from V and 7 bases from J, the junction kept 8 bases outside the gene matches. Germline CDR1 MNHEY, CDR2 SVGEGT. CDR3 length: 13 residues. CDR3 nucleotide sequence: TGTGCCGGGTCGGGACTAGCGGGATTGGAGCAGTACTTC. Its protein product is CAGSGLAGLEQYF.

The chain links TRBV9 to TRBJ1-1; 8 nucleotides agree with TRBD1. The CDR3 runs 16 residues. Germline V gene data show CDR1 as SGDLS and CDR2 as YYNGEE. The junction had 8 bases not matched to a gene; V was cut back by 3 bases and J by 1 base. The CDR3 DNA follows: TGTGCCAGCAGCGATACAGGGGGATTATGGAACACTGAAGCTTTCTTT. It encodes CASSDTGGLWNTEAFF.

This clonotype was counted between two and nine times. The chain recombines TRBV18 with TRBJ2-2; the D is unclear. This CDR3 region has 12 residues. The germline V gene encodes CDR1 KGHSH and CDR2 LQKENI. V was pared by 4 bases and J by 6 bases, with 6 bases between. The CDR3 DNA sequence: TGTGCCAGCTCACACTTCTCCGGGGAGCTGTTTTTT. This translates into CASSHFSGELFF.

V usage is TRBV29-1 and J usage is TRBJ2-1, with D possibly being TRBD1 (5 bases). The length of the CDR3 is 13 residues. The V end was cut by 4 bases, the J end by 7 bases, with 14 bases between. Germline V gene data show CDR1 as SQVTM and CDR2 as ANQGSEA. The CDR3, as DNA: TGCAGCGTTGTCCAGCCCCCAGGGAATGAGCAGTTCTTC. This codes for CSVVQPPGNEQFF.

This clonotype came up a few times. V is TRBV10-3 and J is TRBJ2-7, with 7 bases lining up with TRBD1. This CDR3 region has 14 residues. CDR1 is ENHRY, CDR2 SYGVKD, per germline. The V and J ends lost 10 bases and 3 bases, in that order; junction bases with no gene match: 12. CDR3 DNA sequence: TGTGCCACCTCTCCTGCAGGGGGACGCTACGAGCAGTACTTC. Its protein is CATSPAGGRYEQYF.

The V and J genes are TRBV4-2 and TRBJ1-5; D is unresolved. CDR1 is LGHNA and CDR2 is YNFKEQ in the germline V gene. CDR3 length equals 17 residues. V was clipped by 0 bases and J by 2 bases, with 14 bases between them. The CDR3 loop is CASSQDAVGWGNQPQHF. The CDR3 bases are TGTGCCAGCAGCCAAGATGCGGTTGGATGGGGCAATCAGCCCCAGCATTTT.

V usage is TRBV27 and J usage is TRBJ1-2; D may be TRBD1 (5 bases). This CDR3 has 16 residues. Germline V CDR1 and CDR2: MNHEY, SMNVEV (reference sequence). With 2 bases removed from V and 4 bases from J, the gap between germline ends came to 17 bases. CDR3 residues: CASSLEGQGTAYGYTF. The DNA of the CDR3 is TGTGCCAGCAGTTTAGAGGGGCAGGGAACCGCCTATGGCTACACCTTC.

In its sample, this clonotype was seen a few times. This chain links TRBV7-2 with TRBJ2-1, with 7 bases lining up with TRBD2. Trimming removed 2 bases from V and 0 bases from J; junction bases left unmatched: 4. This CDR3 contains 16 residues. CDR1 SGHTA and CDR2 FQGNSA come from the germline V gene. In DNA, the CDR3 is TGTGCCAGCAGCTTACCCCTAGCGGCCTCCTACAATGAGCAGTTCTTC. Translating gives CASSLPLAASYNEQFF.

This clonotype was observed a handful of times. The chain has TRBV5-1 and TRBJ2-6, with TRBD1 matching over 12 bases. Unmatched junction bases numbered 7, after V lost 4 bases and J lost 2 bases. Germline V gives CDR1 SGHRS, CDR2 YFSETQ. The CDR3 consists of 18 residues. The CDR3 DNA reads TGCGCCAGCAGCCCCGTGGGACAGGGGGCCACTGGGGCCAACGTCCTGACTTTC. Protein sequence: CASSPVGQGATGANVLTF.

J is TRBJ2-4 and V is TRBV7-2, with D possibly being TRBD2 (6 bases). The CDR3 runs to 13 residues. Germline CDR1 is SGHTA and CDR2 is FQGNSA. V gave up 10 bases and J gave up 0 bases, with 10 bases separating them. CDR3 in DNA: TGTGCCACCGGAGGGACAGCCAAAAACATTCAGTACTTC. Translating it yields CATGGTAKNIQYF. The full variable domain, its missing parts supplied by reference TRBV7-2 and TRBJ2-4, is GAGVSQSPSNKVTEKGKDVELRCDPISGHTALYWYRQSLGQGLEFLIYFQGNSAPDKSGLPSDRFSAERTGGSVSTLTIQRTQQEDSAVYLCATGGTAKNIQYFGAGTRLSVL.

This clonotype was observed a few times. This chain joins TRBV12-3 or TRBV12-4 and TRBJ2-3, with D tentatively TRBD1 or TRBD2 (5 bases each). This CDR3 comprises 13 residues. V shed 3 bases and J shed 7 bases, with 11 bases lying between them. CDR3 amino acids: CASSLGDVNTQYF. The CDR3 coding sequence is TGTGCCAGCAGTTTGGGGGACGTAAATACGCAGTATTTT.

The table lists this clonotype with a few counts. This chain joins TRBV29-1 and TRBJ2-1, with D perhaps matching TRBD1 (5 bases). The CDR3 contains 14 residues. Germline lookup yields CDR1 SQVTM and CDR2 ANQGSEA. The germline V and J ends were trimmed by 3 bases and 3 bases, with 12 bases remaining between them. The CDR3 region is CSVDVGALYNEQFF. Here the CDR3 DNA reads TGCAGCGTTGACGTAGGGGCCCTCTACAATGAGCAGTTCTTC.

J is TRBJ2-1 and V is TRBV6-5; D is possibly TRBD1 (7 bases). Germline values: CDR1 MNHEY, CDR2 SVGAGI. With 7 bases removed from V and 4 bases from J, the gap between germline ends came to 20 bases. The CDR3 has 16 amino acids. The CDR3 DNA is TGTGCCAGCACGAAAGGGGGGACAGCCTCATACAATGAGCAGTTCTTC. This sequence encodes CASTKGGTASYNEQFF.

This clonotype occurred a few times. This chain links TRBV7-9 with TRBJ2-2; D gene uncertain. The germline V gene has CDR1 SEHNR and CDR2 FQNEAQ (reference sequence). V lost 5 bases and J 6 bases, leaving 13 bases between the germline ends. The CDR3 has 14 residues. This chain's CDR3 is CASSLRVVAGELFF. CDR3 nucleotides: TGTGCCAGCAGCCTCCGAGTCGTGGCCGGGGAGCTGTTTTTT.

This chain links TRBV20-1 with TRBJ1-3; a weak D match, TRBD1 (5 bases). Germline assignment: CDR1 DFQATT and CDR2 SNEGSKA (reference sequence). The CDR3 totals 12 residues. V shed 2 bases and J shed 7 bases, with 9 bases lying between them. The CDR3 sequence: CSARRGVNTIYF. The CDR3 DNA reads as TGCAGTGCTAGACGGGGGGTCAACACCATATATTTT.

This clonotype was seen a few times. The chain links TRBV27 to TRBJ2-2; TRBD1 might be the D (6 bases). The V and J ends lost 8 bases and 2 bases respectively, with 12 bases between them. The CDR3 spans 14 residues. The germline V gene has CDR1 MNHEY and CDR2 SMNVEV (reference sequence). CDR3 nucleotide sequence: TGTGCCAGCCGGGGACATACCAACACCGGGGAGCTGTTTTTT. Protein sequence: CASRGHTNTGELFF.

This clonotype has a handful of counts. The rearrangement uses TRBV29-1 and TRBJ2-1, with D perhaps given as TRBD1 or TRBD2 (5 bases each). V was cut by 5 bases and J by 8 bases, with 10 bases left in between. Germline-derived CDR1 and CDR2 are SQVTM and ANQGSEA. CDR3 length equals 11 residues. The CDR3 nucleotides are TGCAGCGTTCGGTGGGGGTATGAGCAGTTCTTC. Amino acids: CSVRWGYEQFF.

This clonotype was counted between two and nine times. This rearrangement joins TRBV7-9 to TRBJ2-5; D might be TRBD1 (6 bases). From germline, CDR1 is SEHNR and CDR2 FQNEAQ (reference sequence). The CDR3 is 16 residues long. The V gene lost 0 bases and the J gene lost 3 bases, with 14 bases spanning the gap. The CDR3 DNA is TGTGCCAGCAGCTTAGCGGGGGCGCCCAAAAAAGAGACCCAGTACTTC. This translates into CASSLAGAPKKETQYF.

This clonotype was counted at least ten times. This rearrangement joins TRBV7-2 to TRBJ2-3; 9 positions agree with TRBD2. The CDR3 has 14 amino acids. V dropped 4 bases and J dropped 2; count of bases not matched to a gene: 1. Per the germline V gene, CDR1 is SGHTA and CDR2 is FQGNSA. DNA for the CDR3: TGTGCCAGCAGCTCGGGACTAGCCACAGATACGCAGTATTTT. Encoded protein: CASSSGLATDTQYF.

The CDR3 DNA reads TGTGCCAGCAGCTTCGGGGGAAAGCCCTACGAGCAGTACTTC. It translates to CASSFGGKPYEQYF. This sequence joins TRBV7-2 and TRBJ2-7; D possibly corresponds to TRBD2 (6 bases). Germline CDR1 and CDR2: SGHTA and FQGNSA. This CDR3 is 14 amino acids long. The V end was cut by 3 bases, the J end by 2 bases, with 11 bases between.